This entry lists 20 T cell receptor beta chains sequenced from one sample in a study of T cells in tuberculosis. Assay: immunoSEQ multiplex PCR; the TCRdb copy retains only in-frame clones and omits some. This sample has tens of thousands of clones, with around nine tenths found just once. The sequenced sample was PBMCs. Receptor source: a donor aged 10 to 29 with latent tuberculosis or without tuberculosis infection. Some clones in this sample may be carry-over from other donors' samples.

The DNA for the CDR3 is TGTGCCAGCAGTTACTCAGGGAGGGCGATAGCTTTCTTT. Amino acids: CASSYSGRAIAFF. This chain uses TRBV6-5 with TRBJ1-1; D unclear. Germline CDR1 MNHEY, CDR2 SVGAGI. Trimming took off 0 bases at V and 10 bases at J, with 12 bases between the two ends. The CDR3 is 13 residues long.

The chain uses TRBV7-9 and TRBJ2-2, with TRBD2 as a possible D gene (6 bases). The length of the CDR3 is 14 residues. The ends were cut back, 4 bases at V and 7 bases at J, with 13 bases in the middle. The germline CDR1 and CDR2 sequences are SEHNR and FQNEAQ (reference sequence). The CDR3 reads CASSSSRGDGELFF. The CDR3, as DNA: TGTGCCAGCAGCTCTTCGCGCGGGGACGGGGAGCTGTTTTTT.

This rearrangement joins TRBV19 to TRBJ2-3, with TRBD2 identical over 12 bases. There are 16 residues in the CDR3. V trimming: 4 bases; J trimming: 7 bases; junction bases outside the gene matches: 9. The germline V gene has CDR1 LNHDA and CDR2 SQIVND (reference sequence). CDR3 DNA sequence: TGTGCCAGTAGTAGGGAGACTAGCGGGAGCTTGTATACGCAGTATTTT. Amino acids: CASSRETSGSLYTQYF.

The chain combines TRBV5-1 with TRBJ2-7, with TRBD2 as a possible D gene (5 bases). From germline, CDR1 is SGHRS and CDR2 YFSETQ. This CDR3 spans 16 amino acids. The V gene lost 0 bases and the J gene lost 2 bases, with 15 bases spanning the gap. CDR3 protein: CASSLGPFEGTYEQYF. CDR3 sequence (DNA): TGCGCCAGCAGCTTGGGCCCCTTTGAGGGAACCTACGAGCAGTACTTC.

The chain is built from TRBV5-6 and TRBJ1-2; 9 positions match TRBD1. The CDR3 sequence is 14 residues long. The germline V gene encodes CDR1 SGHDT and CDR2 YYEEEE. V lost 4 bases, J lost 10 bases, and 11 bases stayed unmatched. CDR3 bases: TGTGCCAGCAGCCCTGGGACAGGGAGATTTTACTACACCTTC. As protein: CASSPGTGRFYYTF.

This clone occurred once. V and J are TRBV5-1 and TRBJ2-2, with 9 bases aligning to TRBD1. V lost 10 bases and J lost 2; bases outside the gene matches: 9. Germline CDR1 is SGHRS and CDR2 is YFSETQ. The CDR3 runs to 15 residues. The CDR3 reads CASRDRAVNTGELFF. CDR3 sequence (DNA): TGCGCCTCCCGGGACAGGGCGGTTAACACCGGGGAGCTGTTTTTT.

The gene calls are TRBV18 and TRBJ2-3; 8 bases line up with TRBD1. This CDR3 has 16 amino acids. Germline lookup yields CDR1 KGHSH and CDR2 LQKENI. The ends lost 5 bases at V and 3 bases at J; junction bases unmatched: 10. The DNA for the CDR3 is TGTGCCAGCTCATTTGGACAGGGAGGTTTGACAGATACGCAGTATTTT. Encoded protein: CASSFGQGGLTDTQYF.

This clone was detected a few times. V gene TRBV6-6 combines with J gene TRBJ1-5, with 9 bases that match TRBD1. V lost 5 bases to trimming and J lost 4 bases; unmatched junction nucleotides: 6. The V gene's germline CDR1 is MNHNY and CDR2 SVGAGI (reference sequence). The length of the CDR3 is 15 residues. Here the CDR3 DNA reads TGTGCCAGCAGTCCGGGACAGGGCGGGAATCAGCCCCAGCATTTT. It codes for CASSPGQGGNQPQHF.

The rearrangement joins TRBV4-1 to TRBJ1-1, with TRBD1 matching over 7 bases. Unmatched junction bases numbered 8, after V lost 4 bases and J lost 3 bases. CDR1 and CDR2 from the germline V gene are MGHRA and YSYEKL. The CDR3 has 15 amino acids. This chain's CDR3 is CASSPGGSGYTEAFF. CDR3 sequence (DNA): TGCGCCAGCAGCCCAGGGGGGTCGGGGTACACTGAAGCTTTCTTT.

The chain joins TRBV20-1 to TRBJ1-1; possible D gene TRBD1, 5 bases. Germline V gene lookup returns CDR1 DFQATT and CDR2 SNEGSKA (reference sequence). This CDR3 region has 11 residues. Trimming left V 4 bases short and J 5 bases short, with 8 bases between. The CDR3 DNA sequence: TGCAGTGCTACAGGGAATACTGAAGCTTTCTTT. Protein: CSATGNTEAFF.

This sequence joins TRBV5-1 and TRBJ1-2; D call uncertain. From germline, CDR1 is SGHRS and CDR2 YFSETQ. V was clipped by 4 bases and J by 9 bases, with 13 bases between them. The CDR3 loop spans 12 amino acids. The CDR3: CASSEDTASYTF. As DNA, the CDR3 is TGCGCCAGCAGCGAAGACACTGCGAGCTACACCTTC.

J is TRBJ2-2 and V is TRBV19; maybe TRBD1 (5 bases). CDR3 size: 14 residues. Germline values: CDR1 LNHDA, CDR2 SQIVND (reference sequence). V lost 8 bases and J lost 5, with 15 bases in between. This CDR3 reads CASCSSRATGELFF. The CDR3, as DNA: TGTGCCAGTTGTTCGAGCAGGGCGACCGGGGAGCTGTTTTTT.

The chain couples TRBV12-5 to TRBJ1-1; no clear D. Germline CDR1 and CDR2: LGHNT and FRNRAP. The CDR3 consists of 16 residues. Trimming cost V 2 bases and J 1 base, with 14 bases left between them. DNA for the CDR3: TGTGCTAGTGGTTTGTCATTCGCGCAATCGAACACTGAAGCTTTCTTT. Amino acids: CASGLSFAQSNTEAFF.

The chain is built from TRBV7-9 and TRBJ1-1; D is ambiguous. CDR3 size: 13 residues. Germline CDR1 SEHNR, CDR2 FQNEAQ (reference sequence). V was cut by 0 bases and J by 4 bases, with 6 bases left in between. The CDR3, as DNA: TGTGCCAGCAGCTTAGCGCACGGCACTGAAGCTTTCTTT. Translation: CASSLAHGTEAFF. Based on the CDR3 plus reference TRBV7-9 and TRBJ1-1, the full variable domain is DTGVSQNPRHKITKRGQNVTFRCDPISEHNRLYWYRQTLGQGPEFLTYFQNEAQLEKSRLLSDRFSAERPKGSFSTLEIQRTEQGDSAMYLCASSLAHGTEAFFGQGTRLTVV.

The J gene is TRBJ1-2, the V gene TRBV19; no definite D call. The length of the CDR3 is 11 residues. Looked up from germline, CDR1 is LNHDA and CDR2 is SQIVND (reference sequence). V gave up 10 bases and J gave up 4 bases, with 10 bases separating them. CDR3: CAIYSTYGYTF. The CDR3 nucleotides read TGTGCCATATACAGCACCTATGGCTACACCTTC.

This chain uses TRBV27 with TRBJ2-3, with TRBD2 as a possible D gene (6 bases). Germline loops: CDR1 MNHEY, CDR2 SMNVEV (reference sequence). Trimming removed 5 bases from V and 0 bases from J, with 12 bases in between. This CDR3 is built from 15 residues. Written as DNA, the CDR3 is TGTGCCAGCAGTCCATTAGCGGCTAGCACAGATACGCAGTATTTT. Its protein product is CASSPLAASTDTQYF.

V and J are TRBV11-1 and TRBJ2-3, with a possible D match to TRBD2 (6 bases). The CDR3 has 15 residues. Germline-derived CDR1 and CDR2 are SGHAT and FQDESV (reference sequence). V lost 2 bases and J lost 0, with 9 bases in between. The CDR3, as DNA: TGTGCCAGCAGCTTACTGGCGGGGAGCACAGATACGCAGTATTTT. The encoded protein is CASSLLAGSTDTQYF.

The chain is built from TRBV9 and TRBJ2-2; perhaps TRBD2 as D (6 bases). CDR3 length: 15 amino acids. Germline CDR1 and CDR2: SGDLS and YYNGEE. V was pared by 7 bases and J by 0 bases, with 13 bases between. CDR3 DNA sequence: TGTGCCAGCGGGACGGGGACTTCGAACACCGGGGAGCTGTTTTTT. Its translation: CASGTGTSNTGELFF.

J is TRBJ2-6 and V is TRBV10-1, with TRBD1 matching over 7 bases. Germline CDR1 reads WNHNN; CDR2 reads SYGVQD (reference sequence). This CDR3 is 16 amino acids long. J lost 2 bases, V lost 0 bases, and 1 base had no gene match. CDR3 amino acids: CASSESTGAGANVLTF. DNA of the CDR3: TGCGCCAGCAGTGAGTCCACAGGGGCTGGGGCCAACGTCCTGACTTTC.

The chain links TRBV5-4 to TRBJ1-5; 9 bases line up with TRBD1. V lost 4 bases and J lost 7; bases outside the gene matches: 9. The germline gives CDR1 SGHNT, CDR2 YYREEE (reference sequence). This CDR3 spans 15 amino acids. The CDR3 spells CASSVTGGAGQPQHF. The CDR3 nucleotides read TGTGCCAGCAGCGTTACAGGGGGCGCAGGGCAGCCCCAGCATTTT.